The clone carrying this T cell receptor (beta chain) occurred once. Clones were read by immunoSEQ multiplex PCR, and TCRdb kept only the in-frame ones, dropping some. This sample has 120,000 or so clones, with more than 75% found just once. These data belong to a study of control samples from healthy donors and cancer patients. V shed 4 bases and J 6 bases; nucleotides not matched to a gene: 8. The CDR3 sequence is 15 residues long. Per the germline V gene, CDR1 is SGHRS and CDR2 is YFSETQ. The TCR sequence derives from a man aged 35-49 years in good health. The gene calls are TRBV5-1 and TRBJ1-4; 8 positions match TRBD1. Sequencing used blood. This CDR3 reads CASSVSGTGDEKLFF. CDR3 bases: TGCGCCAGCAGCGTTTCCGGGACAGGCGATGAAAAACTGTTTTTT.